This T cell receptor (beta chain) comes out of a study of cytomegalovirus exposure and HLA in healthy donors. Findings of the study overall: More than 15,000 TCR beta sequences were associated with HLA alleles at 0.05 false discovery rate in a later analysis.

PCR used 60 Vbeta primers and 13 Jbeta primers. Source study methods: An analysis performed later counted 74 million or so unique TCR beta chains (approximately 12 million of them shared). Sequencing used immunoSEQ multiplex PCR; TCRdb keeps in-frame clones, though not all of them. For V, J and clone size, that table is used; D and trimming come from the DNA. The table records roughly 80,000 clones, approximately 74% of them present only once. V lost 0 bases and J 5 bases, leaving 9 bases between the germline ends. The length of the CDR3 is 14 residues. Germline assignment: CDR1 SGHDT and CDR2 YYEEEE. This clone was detected a few times. Its target is unknown.

Sequencing was done on a sample of PBMCs. The clonotype was recovered from a woman between 50 and 59 years old in good health and CMV-seropositive. The gene calls are TRBV5-6 and TRBJ1-5; D is perhaps TRBD1 (5 bases). The CDR3 DNA is TGTGCCAGCAGCTTGGGACAGACCGATCAGCCCCAGCATTTT. Translated: CASSLGQTDQPQHF.